Listed below are T cell receptor beta chains from one sample, sequenced in a study of OX40 agonist ivuxolimab in advanced cancers. Here immunoSEQ multiplex PCR was the method, and the copy in TCRdb shows in-frame clones only, minus some. The profile shows about 99,000 clones, roughly 95% of them singletons. Sequences were derived from CD4+ or CD8+ T cells sorted from blood, sampled in a trial of the OX40 agonist ivuxolimab. All receptors derive from an adult with an advanced solid tumor such as melanoma, head and neck, liver or kidney cancer. Both conserved end residues are part of each CDR3. The order of the fields is D gene, V gene, clone size, J gene, CDR3 DNA, CDR3 protein. A D gene is named only where the DNA matches it firmly. The size entry is marked missing in some rows and otherwise reads once, few, many or a size class.

d_call: -; v_call: TRBV4-2; clone_size: -; j_call: TRBJ1-1; cdr3_nt: TGTGCCAGCAGCCCCGCATGGGGTGCGGTTGCGACTTTCTTT; cdr3_aa: CASSPAWGAVATFF
d_call: -; v_call: TRBV5-1; clone_size: -; j_call: TRBJ1-2; cdr3_nt: TGCGCCAGCAGCCCTACACGAACCTATGGCTACACCTTC; cdr3_aa: CASSPTRTYGYTF
d_call: -; v_call: TRBV4-3; clone_size: -; j_call: TRBJ1-2; cdr3_nt: TGCGCCAGCAAGGGGCCCCAAGAGGATGGCTACACCTTC; cdr3_aa: CASKGPQEDGYTF
d_call: TRBD1; v_call: TRBV29-1; clone_size: once; j_call: TRBJ1-6; cdr3_nt: TGCAGCGTTGAAGATCTCCCCCTGGACAGGCCCGATAATTCACCCCTCCACTTT; cdr3_aa: CSVEDLPLDRPDNSPLHF
d_call: TRBD1; v_call: TRBV5-4; clone_size: -; j_call: TRBJ2-7; cdr3_nt: TGTGCCAGCAGCCGACTGGGACAGTCCTACGAGCAGTACTTC; cdr3_aa: CASSRLGQSYEQYF
d_call: -; v_call: TRBV9; clone_size: -; j_call: TRBJ1-2; cdr3_nt: TGTGCCAGCAGCGTAGGGACAGCGAACTATGGCTACACCTTC; cdr3_aa: CASSVGTANYGYTF
d_call: TRBD1; v_call: TRBV19; clone_size: -; j_call: TRBJ2-7; cdr3_nt: TGTGCCAGTAGTATAGGAAGACAGGGGTGGTACGAGCAGTACTTC; cdr3_aa: CASSIGRQGWYEQYF
d_call: TRBD2; v_call: TRBV2; clone_size: -; j_call: TRBJ2-7; cdr3_nt: TGTGCCAGCAGTGAAGCGCGGGGAGGGACCGAGCAGTACTTC; cdr3_aa: CASSEARGGTEQYF
d_call: -; v_call: TRBV5-1; clone_size: -; j_call: TRBJ2-6; cdr3_nt: TGCGCCAGCAGCTTTATGGGTGCAGGGGCCAACGTCCTGACTTTC; cdr3_aa: CASSFMGAGANVLTF
d_call: -; v_call: TRBV7-3; clone_size: -; j_call: TRBJ2-1; cdr3_nt: TGTGCCAGCAGCCCATGGGGGGCACCTACCAGAAGCTCCTACAATGAGCAGTTCTTC; cdr3_aa: CASSPWGAPTRSSYNEQFF
d_call: -; v_call: TRBV7-9; clone_size: -; j_call: TRBJ2-3; cdr3_nt: TGTGCCAGCAGCTTAGCGCGGGGGCGAGATACGCAGTATTTT; cdr3_aa: CASSLARGRDTQYF
d_call: -; v_call: TRBV7-2; clone_size: -; j_call: TRBJ2-3; cdr3_nt: TGTGCCAGCAGCCTAGAGGGGTACACAGATACGCAGTATTTT; cdr3_aa: CASSLEGYTDTQYF
d_call: -; v_call: TRBV6-5; clone_size: -; j_call: TRBJ1-2; cdr3_nt: TGTGCCAGCAGTTACCTGAACAGCGATGTCTATGGCTACACCTTC; cdr3_aa: CASSYLNSDVYGYTF
d_call: TRBD1; v_call: TRBV18; clone_size: -; j_call: TRBJ1-6; cdr3_nt: TGTGCCAGCTCACCAGTAACAGGGGAAGCTACTTCACCCCTCCACTTT; cdr3_aa: CASSPVTGEATSPLHF
d_call: TRBD1; v_call: TRBV7-9; clone_size: -; j_call: TRBJ1-5; cdr3_nt: TGTGCCAGCAGCTTAGGGACAGGGGTTAATCAGCCCCAGCATTTT; cdr3_aa: CASSLGTGVNQPQHF
d_call: -; v_call: TRBV4-3; clone_size: -; j_call: TRBJ1-1; cdr3_nt: TGCGCCAGCAGCCAGTCGGGGGGTGAAGCTTTCTTT; cdr3_aa: CASSQSGGEAFF
d_call: TRBD1; v_call: TRBV6-5; clone_size: -; j_call: TRBJ2-7; cdr3_nt: TGTGCCGCGAGCCGGGACAGGGTGTCGTACGAGCAGTACTTC; cdr3_aa: CAASRDRVSYEQYF
d_call: TRBD1; v_call: TRBV5-8; clone_size: -; j_call: TRBJ1-5; cdr3_nt: TGTGCCAGCAGCAGCCTGGGACAGGAGAAGGGTCAGCCCCAGCATTTT; cdr3_aa: CASSSLGQEKGQPQHF
d_call: TRBD2; v_call: TRBV10-3; clone_size: once; j_call: TRBJ2-2; cdr3_nt: TGTGCCATCAGCGGACTAGCGGGGGCTTCGGGAACCGGGGAGCTGTTTTTT; cdr3_aa: CAISGLAGASGTGELFF
d_call: TRBD1; v_call: TRBV19; clone_size: once; j_call: TRBJ2-2; cdr3_nt: TGTGCCAGTACCCCTGGACCGGGACAGGCTCACACCGGGGAGCTGTTTTTT; cdr3_aa: CASTPGPGQAHTGELFF
d_call: TRBD1; v_call: TRBV15; clone_size: -; j_call: TRBJ2-7; cdr3_nt: TGTGCCACCAGCAGAGGTGGACAGGGTACGGGGGAGCAGTACTTC; cdr3_aa: CATSRGGQGTGEQYF
d_call: -; v_call: TRBV28; clone_size: -; j_call: TRBJ1-1; cdr3_nt: TGTGCCAGCCCTGCCCCGGGCAGGATGAACACTGAAGCTTTCTTT; cdr3_aa: CASPAPGRMNTEAFF
d_call: -; v_call: TRBV10-3; clone_size: -; j_call: TRBJ2-2; cdr3_nt: TGTGCCATCAGTGCACAGGGTTTCACCGGGGAGCTGTTTTTT; cdr3_aa: CAISAQGFTGELFF
d_call: -; v_call: TRBV18; clone_size: -; j_call: TRBJ2-7; cdr3_nt: TGTGCCAGCTCACCACCGACACAGTGGGGCGAGCAGTACTTC; cdr3_aa: CASSPPTQWGEQYF
d_call: -; v_call: TRBV5-1; clone_size: -; j_call: TRBJ2-5; cdr3_nt: TGCGCCAGCAGCTTGGGCCAGGCATCCGAACAGACCCAGTACTTC; cdr3_aa: CASSLGQASEQTQYF
d_call: -; v_call: TRBV5-1; clone_size: -; j_call: TRBJ1-2; cdr3_nt: TGCGCCAGCAGCTTCACCCCGGCAGAAGCTAACTATGGCTACACCTTC; cdr3_aa: CASSFTPAEANYGYTF
d_call: TRBD1; v_call: TRBV19; clone_size: -; j_call: TRBJ1-2; cdr3_nt: TGTGCCAGCTCCAGGGACAGGGGGCACGGCTACACCTTC; cdr3_aa: CASSRDRGHGYTF
d_call: -; v_call: TRBV30; clone_size: -; j_call: TRBJ2-5; cdr3_nt: TGTGCCTGGAGTGTAGGCGAGACCCAGTACTTC; cdr3_aa: CAWSVGETQYF
d_call: -; v_call: TRBV6-5; clone_size: -; j_call: TRBJ2-7; cdr3_nt: TGTGCCAGCAGAAGGGACTACGAGCAGTACTTC; cdr3_aa: CASRRDYEQYF
d_call: TRBD1; v_call: TRBV27; clone_size: -; j_call: TRBJ2-1; cdr3_nt: TGTGCCAGCAGTCGACAGGGGAACAATGAGCAGTTCTTC; cdr3_aa: CASSRQGNNEQFF
d_call: -; v_call: TRBV7-9; clone_size: once; j_call: TRBJ1-2; cdr3_nt: TGTGCCAGCAGTCCGGGACACACCGACTATGGCTACACCTTC; cdr3_aa: CASSPGHTDYGYTF
d_call: -; v_call: TRBV19; clone_size: once; j_call: TRBJ1-5; cdr3_nt: TGTGCCAGTAGGGGAGAAGGGAATCAGCCCCAGCATTTT; cdr3_aa: CASRGEGNQPQHF
d_call: -; v_call: TRBV11-3; clone_size: -; j_call: TRBJ2-2; cdr3_nt: TGTGCCAGCAGCTTGTCCTGGGGGACCGGGGAGCTGTTTTTT; cdr3_aa: CASSLSWGTGELFF
d_call: TRBD1; v_call: TRBV6-5; clone_size: -; j_call: TRBJ2-5; cdr3_nt: TGTGCCAGCAGCCCGACAGGGTCGATAGAGACCCAGTACTTC; cdr3_aa: CASSPTGSIETQYF
d_call: -; v_call: TRBV6-1; clone_size: -; j_call: TRBJ2-1; cdr3_nt: TGTGCCAGCGTTTTCCTTTCCTCCTACAATGAGCAGTTCTTC; cdr3_aa: CASVFLSSYNEQFF
d_call: -; v_call: TRBV11-2; clone_size: -; j_call: TRBJ2-7; cdr3_nt: TGTGCCAGCAGCTCACTCGTGGGTGGCGAGCAGTACTTC; cdr3_aa: CASSSLVGGEQYF
d_call: -; v_call: TRBV6-5; clone_size: -; j_call: TRBJ1-1; cdr3_nt: TGTGCCAGCAGTTACTTAGGAGGTTACACTGAAGCTTTCTTT; cdr3_aa: CASSYLGGYTEAFF
d_call: -; v_call: TRBV11-2; clone_size: -; j_call: TRBJ2-2; cdr3_nt: TGTGCCAGCAGCTCCACCAGATCCGGGGAGCTGTTTTTT; cdr3_aa: CASSSTRSGELFF
d_call: TRBD2; v_call: TRBV25-1; clone_size: -; j_call: TRBJ2-5; cdr3_nt: TGTGCCAGCAGTATGGGCGGGGGAGAGACCCAGTACTTC; cdr3_aa: CASSMGGGETQYF
d_call: -; v_call: TRBV29-1; clone_size: -; j_call: TRBJ2-2; cdr3_nt: TGCAGCGTTGAGGGTCCCGGGCGGGGGGAGCTGTTTTTT; cdr3_aa: CSVEGPGRGELFF
d_call: -; v_call: TRBV9; clone_size: -; j_call: TRBJ1-2; cdr3_nt: TGTGCCAGCAGCGTACAGTCAGGGTATCACTATGGCTACACCTTC; cdr3_aa: CASSVQSGYHYGYTF
d_call: TRBD2; v_call: TRBV2; clone_size: -; j_call: TRBJ2-2; cdr3_nt: TGTGCCAGCAGAGACGGGAGGGGCGGGGAGCTGTTTTTT; cdr3_aa: CASRDGRGGELFF
d_call: TRBD2; v_call: TRBV19; clone_size: -; j_call: TRBJ2-2; cdr3_nt: TGTGCCAGTAGTATAGGCGCTAGCGGGAGGGATTCAGGCACCGGGGAGCTGTTTTTT; cdr3_aa: CASSIGASGRDSGTGELFF
d_call: -; v_call: TRBV19; clone_size: -; j_call: TRBJ1-1; cdr3_nt: TGTGCCAGTAGTATCGTAGGGTGGCGAAGGAGGACTGAAGCTTTCTTT; cdr3_aa: CASSIVGWRRRTEAFF
d_call: -; v_call: TRBV18; clone_size: once; j_call: TRBJ2-7; cdr3_nt: TGTGCCAGCTCAACATATGGACTCGCCTACGAGCAGTACTTC; cdr3_aa: CASSTYGLAYEQYF
d_call: TRBD1; v_call: TRBV5-5; clone_size: -; j_call: TRBJ2-6; cdr3_nt: TGTGCCAGCAGCGTGTGGACAGGGGGAAACTCTGGGGCCAACGTCCTGACTTTC; cdr3_aa: CASSVWTGGNSGANVLTF
d_call: TRBD1; v_call: TRBV29-1; clone_size: -; j_call: TRBJ2-7; cdr3_nt: TGCAGCGTTGGACAGGGGGGTCCCTACGAGCAGTACTTC; cdr3_aa: CSVGQGGPYEQYF
d_call: TRBD2; v_call: TRBV30; clone_size: -; j_call: TRBJ2-4; cdr3_nt: TGTGCCTGGAGTGGGCTAGCGGGAGGGCTGGTTCAGTACTTC; cdr3_aa: CAWSGLAGGLVQYF
d_call: TRBD2; v_call: TRBV4-3; clone_size: once; j_call: TRBJ2-3; cdr3_nt: TGCGCCAGCAGCCAAGCGGGGGCTAGCGGGGGCCAAACAGATACGCAGTATTTT; cdr3_aa: CASSQAGASGGQTDTQYF
d_call: -; v_call: TRBV10-1; clone_size: -; j_call: TRBJ2-2; cdr3_nt: TGCGCCAGCAGCCGCGGGAGAACAGGGAGGGACACCGGGGAGCTGTTTTTT; cdr3_aa: CASSRGRTGRDTGELFF
d_call: -; v_call: TRBV10-2; clone_size: -; j_call: TRBJ2-7; cdr3_nt: TGCGCCAGCAGCCAGGGGCCCTCCTACGAGCAGTACTTC; cdr3_aa: CASSQGPSYEQYF
d_call: TRBD1; v_call: TRBV4-1; clone_size: -; j_call: TRBJ2-5; cdr3_nt: TGCGCCAGCAGCCAAGACGTGAGACAGGGTTTCCGTGAGACCCAGTACTTC; cdr3_aa: CASSQDVRQGFRETQYF
d_call: TRBD2; v_call: TRBV5-1; clone_size: -; j_call: TRBJ2-1; cdr3_nt: TGCGCCAGCAGCTCTCCCGCCCAGCGGGGGAACAATGAGCAGTTCTTC; cdr3_aa: CASSSPAQRGNNEQFF
d_call: -; v_call: TRBV10-2; clone_size: -; j_call: TRBJ1-2; cdr3_nt: TGCGCCACCAGGACAGACTCCGGCTACACCTTC; cdr3_aa: CATRTDSGYTF
d_call: -; v_call: TRBV19; clone_size: few; j_call: TRBJ1-1; cdr3_nt: TGTGCCAGTAGTATCTATTGGAGAGGGGGCACTGAAGCTTTCTTT; cdr3_aa: CASSIYWRGGTEAFF
d_call: TRBD1; v_call: TRBV4-3; clone_size: -; j_call: TRBJ1-6; cdr3_nt: TGCGCCAGCAGCCAAGATGGGACAGGGAGAAATTCACCCCTCCACTTT; cdr3_aa: CASSQDGTGRNSPLHF
d_call: -; v_call: TRBV4-1; clone_size: -; j_call: TRBJ1-1; cdr3_nt: TGCGCCAGCAGCCATCCGACACCGACGGGAACTGAAGCTTTCTTT; cdr3_aa: CASSHPTPTGTEAFF
d_call: -; v_call: TRBV5-5; clone_size: -; j_call: TRBJ1-1; cdr3_nt: TGTGCCAGCAGCTTGTGGCGGGCAGGCGCGAACACTGAAGCTTTCTTT; cdr3_aa: CASSLWRAGANTEAFF
d_call: -; v_call: TRBV7-6; clone_size: -; j_call: TRBJ1-4; cdr3_nt: TGTGCCAGCAGCTTAGATTCGGGGAGTGAAAAACTGTTTTTT; cdr3_aa: CASSLDSGSEKLFF
d_call: -; v_call: TRBV19; clone_size: -; j_call: TRBJ2-7; cdr3_nt: TGTGCCAGTAGTGACTCACCTGGGGTAGCAGGCGAGCAGTACTTC; cdr3_aa: CASSDSPGVAGEQYF